Each of the 22 T cell receptor beta chains below was sequenced from the same sample in a study of cytomegalovirus exposure and HLA in healthy donors. Amplification used 60 Vbeta primers and 13 Jbeta primers. Assay used: immunoSEQ multiplex PCR; TCRdb lists only in-frame clones, some missing. This table holds fewer than 100,000 clones. The sequencing sample was made of PBMCs. All receptors come from a man aged 50 to 59 in good health and CMV-seronegative.

The chain has TRBV29-1 and TRBJ2-4; 9 nucleotides line up with TRBD1. Germline V gene sequence: CDR1 SQVTM, CDR2 ANQGSEA. V was clipped by 6 bases and J by 8 bases; unmatched bases: 11. There are 14 residues in the CDR3. The CDR3 loop reads CSVLDTGGKDIQYF. For the CDR3, the DNA is TGCAGCGTCCTTGATACAGGGGGCAAGGACATTCAGTACTTC.

J is TRBJ1-2 and V is TRBV18; no firm D call. The V end lost 3 bases, the J end lost 0 bases, and 11 bases lay between the germline ends. The CDR3 runs 15 residues. Per the germline V gene, CDR1 is KGHSH and CDR2 is LQKENI. This chain's CDR3 is CASSPDLSPNYGYTF. The CDR3 DNA follows: TGTGCCAGCTCACCTGATTTGAGTCCTAACTATGGCTACACCTTC.

J is TRBJ2-3 and V is TRBV5-1, with 10 nucleotides matching TRBD2. Germline V CDR1 and CDR2: SGHRS, YFSETQ. V trimming: 2 bases; J trimming: 0 bases; junction bases outside the gene matches: 6. The length of the CDR3 is 17 residues. The DNA of the CDR3 is TGCGCCAGCAGCTTTCGGCTGACTAGCGGGAGCACAGATACGCAGTATTTT. It specifies CASSFRLTSGSTDTQYF.

The chain employs TRBV7-2 and TRBJ1-6, with 8 bases matching TRBD1. The V gene end was trimmed by 6 bases and the J gene end by 4 bases; junction bases not matched to a gene: 2. Germline CDR1 reads SGHTA; CDR2 reads FQGNSA. The CDR3 is made up of 14 amino acids. The CDR3, as DNA: TGTGCCAGCAGTCGACAGGGGTATAATTCACCCCTCCACTTT. Amino acids: CASSRQGYNSPLHF.

The rearrangement joins TRBV5-6 to TRBJ1-2; 7 bases are a match to TRBD1. The CDR3 is 15 residues long. J was trimmed by 3 bases and V by 2 bases; bases with no gene match: 7. Germline-derived CDR1 and CDR2 are SGHDT and YYEEEE. CDR3 in amino acids: CASSFYDRDHYGYTF. DNA for the CDR3: TGTGCCAGCAGCTTCTATGACAGGGACCACTATGGCTACACCTTC.

The chain combines TRBV9 with TRBJ2-1, with unresolved D. CDR1 is SGDLS, CDR2 YYNGEE, per germline. Trimming removed 0 bases at V and 2 bases at J, with 15 bases between. The CDR3 is 17 amino acids. The CDR3 protein is CASSVAPQNNPYNEQFF. CDR3 sequence (DNA): TGTGCCAGCAGCGTAGCTCCACAGAACAACCCCTACAATGAGCAGTTCTTC.

The DNA of the CDR3 is TGCGCCAGCAGCTTGTCGGAGGGTGATTCACCCCTCCACTTT. Protein product: CASSLSEGDSPLHF. The chain carries TRBV5-1 and TRBJ1-6; unclear D gene. The germline V gene has CDR1 SGHRS and CDR2 YFSETQ. The CDR3 totals 14 residues. V shed 1 base and J shed 8 bases, with 10 bases lying between them.

The rearrangement links TRBV7-9 to TRBJ1-4; TRBD1 agrees at 9 bases. The V segment lost 6 bases and the J segment 2 bases; nucleotides outside the gene matches: 7. From germline, CDR1 is SEHNR and CDR2 FQNEAQ (reference sequence). This CDR3 is 16 amino acids long. In DNA, the CDR3 is TGTGCCAGCAGTAGGACAGGGGCCGTCACTAATGAAAAACTGTTTTTT. Translated, it gives CASSRTGAVTNEKLFF.

In the case of this clone: This CDR3 is also generated by other DNA sequences in the sample. This chain joins TRBV10-2 and TRBJ2-5; 9 bases align to TRBD2. This CDR3 is 13 amino acids long. The V and J ends lost 6 bases and 2 bases, in that order; junction bases with no gene match: 1. Germline-derived CDR1 and CDR2 are WSHSY and SAAADI. CDR3 region: CASRLAGQETQYF. As DNA, the CDR3 is TGCGCCAGCAGACTAGCGGGTCAAGAGACCCAGTACTTC.

The chain carries TRBV4-3 and TRBJ2-3; tentatively, D is TRBD2 (5 bases). CDR3 length equals 16 residues. V was trimmed by 3 bases and J by 0 bases, leaving 13 bases between them. Germline CDR1 and CDR2: LGHNA and YSLEER. The CDR3 spells CASSQFLATSTDTQYF. CDR3 nucleotide sequence: TGCGCCAGCAGCCAGTTTCTAGCAACGAGCACAGATACGCAGTATTTT.

V is TRBV29-1 and J is TRBJ2-5, with D possibly TRBD1 on 5 matching bases. CDR1 is SQVTM and CDR2 is ANQGSEA in the germline V gene. V lost 4 bases and J 4 bases, leaving 10 bases between the germline ends. The CDR3 has 12 amino acids. This chain's CDR3 is CSVGQLGETQYF. The CDR3 DNA reads TGCAGCGTTGGACAGCTGGGAGAGACCCAGTACTTC.

The rearrangement links TRBV9 to TRBJ1-6; TRBD1 matches 11 bases. Germline CDR1 and CDR2: SGDLS and YYNGEE. The CDR3 consists of 18 residues. V gave up 0 bases and J gave up 5 bases; unmatched junction bases: 7. The CDR3 coding sequence is TGTGCCAGCAGCGTAGGAAGGACAGGGGGCCGAGATAATTCACCCCTCCACTTT. This encodes CASSVGRTGGRDNSPLHF.

The rearrangement uses TRBV7-2 and TRBJ1-3; no firm D call. Germline V gene lookup returns CDR1 SGHTA and CDR2 FQGNSA. The CDR3 is made up of 13 amino acids. V dropped 5 bases and J dropped 0 bases, with 5 bases sitting between them. The CDR3 nucleotides read TGTGCCAGCAGCCCGAGCTCTGGAAACACCATATATTTT. Translation: CASSPSSGNTIYF.

V gene TRBV5-1 combines with J gene TRBJ2-7; 7 nucleotides match TRBD1. The CDR3 runs to 16 residues. The V segment lost 0 bases and the J segment 2 bases; nucleotides outside the gene matches: 8. Germline CDR1 SGHRS, CDR2 YFSETQ. This CDR3 reads CASSLAPGQPAYEQYF. DNA of the CDR3: TGCGCCAGCAGCTTGGCACCGGGACAGCCAGCCTACGAGCAGTACTTC.

The chain couples TRBV5-1 to TRBJ2-5, with 7 nucleotides matching TRBD2. The CDR3 is 15 amino acids. The ends lost 2 bases at V and 4 bases at J; junction bases unmatched: 8. Germline V gives CDR1 SGHRS, CDR2 YFSETQ. The CDR3 DNA follows: TGCGCCAGCAGCTTTACTCCGGGGGGTTCAGAGACCCAGTACTTC. Protein sequence: CASSFTPGGSETQYF.

The V gene is TRBV7-9, the J gene TRBJ1-2; the D gene is possibly TRBD1 (5 bases). Germline CDR1 SEHNR, CDR2 FQNEAQ (reference sequence). CDR3 size: 12 residues. Trimming pared 5 bases from V and 4 bases from J, leaving 8 bases between. The CDR3 reads CASSPGRYGYTF. CDR3 bases: TGTGCCAGCAGCCCAGGGCGCTATGGCTACACCTTC.

The DNA of the CDR3 is TGTGCCAGCAGGGGACAGGGCCTCTGGGGCGAGCAGTACTTC. Translation gives CASRGQGLWGEQYF. The genes are TRBV6-5 and TRBJ2-7, with 9 nucleotides matching TRBD1. Trimming cost V 6 bases and J 6 bases; bases outside gene matches: 9. The germline CDR1 and CDR2 sequences are MNHEY and SVGAGI. There are 14 residues in the CDR3.

The V and J genes are TRBV18 and TRBJ2-3; 10 nucleotides line up with TRBD1. Germline V CDR1 and CDR2: KGHSH, LQKENI. The trim removed 0 bases at V and 1 base at J, leaving 4 bases unmatched. The CDR3 length is 17 residues. Here the CDR3 reads CASSPPWTGGGTDTQYF. CDR3 nucleotides: TGTGCCAGCTCACCACCTTGGACAGGGGGTGGCACAGATACGCAGTATTTT.

The chain recombines TRBV11-3 with TRBJ2-1, with D perhaps TRBD1 (5 bases). Germline V gene data show CDR1 as SGHNT and CDR2 as YENEEA. The CDR3 runs 13 residues. The V gene lost 5 bases and the J gene lost 3 bases, with 8 bases spanning the gap. The CDR3 loop is CASSPDNYNEQFF. The DNA of the CDR3 is TGTGCCAGCAGCCCGGACAACTACAATGAGCAGTTCTTC.

V usage is TRBV28 and J usage is TRBJ1-6, with 7 bases matching TRBD1. The junction had 9 bases not matched to a gene; V was cut back by 6 bases and J by 4 bases. Germline V gives CDR1 MDHEN, CDR2 SYDVKM. This CDR3 is built from 16 residues. CDR3 protein: CASSHTTGAYNSPLHF. The CDR3 region has the DNA TGTGCCAGCAGCCACACCACAGGGGCTTATAATTCACCCCTCCACTTT.

CDR3 bases: TGTGCCAGCAGCTTAGGGACTAGCGGCGCCTACGAGCAGTACTTC. Encoded protein: CASSLGTSGAYEQYF. The chain employs TRBV11-3 and TRBJ2-7, with 10 bases that match TRBD2. The CDR3 contains 15 residues. The germline gives CDR1 SGHNT, CDR2 YENEEA. V lost 1 base to trimming and J lost 2 bases; unmatched junction nucleotides: 2.

This rearrangement joins TRBV7-3 to TRBJ1-1; 7 nucleotides line up with TRBD1. Germline CDR1 reads SGHTA; CDR2 reads FQGTGA. CDR3 length: 14 residues. The V segment lost 5 bases and the J segment 3 bases; nucleotides outside the gene matches: 6. The CDR3: CASSPQGLDTEAFF. The CDR3 DNA reads as TGTGCCAGCAGCCCACAGGGGTTGGACACTGAAGCTTTCTTT.